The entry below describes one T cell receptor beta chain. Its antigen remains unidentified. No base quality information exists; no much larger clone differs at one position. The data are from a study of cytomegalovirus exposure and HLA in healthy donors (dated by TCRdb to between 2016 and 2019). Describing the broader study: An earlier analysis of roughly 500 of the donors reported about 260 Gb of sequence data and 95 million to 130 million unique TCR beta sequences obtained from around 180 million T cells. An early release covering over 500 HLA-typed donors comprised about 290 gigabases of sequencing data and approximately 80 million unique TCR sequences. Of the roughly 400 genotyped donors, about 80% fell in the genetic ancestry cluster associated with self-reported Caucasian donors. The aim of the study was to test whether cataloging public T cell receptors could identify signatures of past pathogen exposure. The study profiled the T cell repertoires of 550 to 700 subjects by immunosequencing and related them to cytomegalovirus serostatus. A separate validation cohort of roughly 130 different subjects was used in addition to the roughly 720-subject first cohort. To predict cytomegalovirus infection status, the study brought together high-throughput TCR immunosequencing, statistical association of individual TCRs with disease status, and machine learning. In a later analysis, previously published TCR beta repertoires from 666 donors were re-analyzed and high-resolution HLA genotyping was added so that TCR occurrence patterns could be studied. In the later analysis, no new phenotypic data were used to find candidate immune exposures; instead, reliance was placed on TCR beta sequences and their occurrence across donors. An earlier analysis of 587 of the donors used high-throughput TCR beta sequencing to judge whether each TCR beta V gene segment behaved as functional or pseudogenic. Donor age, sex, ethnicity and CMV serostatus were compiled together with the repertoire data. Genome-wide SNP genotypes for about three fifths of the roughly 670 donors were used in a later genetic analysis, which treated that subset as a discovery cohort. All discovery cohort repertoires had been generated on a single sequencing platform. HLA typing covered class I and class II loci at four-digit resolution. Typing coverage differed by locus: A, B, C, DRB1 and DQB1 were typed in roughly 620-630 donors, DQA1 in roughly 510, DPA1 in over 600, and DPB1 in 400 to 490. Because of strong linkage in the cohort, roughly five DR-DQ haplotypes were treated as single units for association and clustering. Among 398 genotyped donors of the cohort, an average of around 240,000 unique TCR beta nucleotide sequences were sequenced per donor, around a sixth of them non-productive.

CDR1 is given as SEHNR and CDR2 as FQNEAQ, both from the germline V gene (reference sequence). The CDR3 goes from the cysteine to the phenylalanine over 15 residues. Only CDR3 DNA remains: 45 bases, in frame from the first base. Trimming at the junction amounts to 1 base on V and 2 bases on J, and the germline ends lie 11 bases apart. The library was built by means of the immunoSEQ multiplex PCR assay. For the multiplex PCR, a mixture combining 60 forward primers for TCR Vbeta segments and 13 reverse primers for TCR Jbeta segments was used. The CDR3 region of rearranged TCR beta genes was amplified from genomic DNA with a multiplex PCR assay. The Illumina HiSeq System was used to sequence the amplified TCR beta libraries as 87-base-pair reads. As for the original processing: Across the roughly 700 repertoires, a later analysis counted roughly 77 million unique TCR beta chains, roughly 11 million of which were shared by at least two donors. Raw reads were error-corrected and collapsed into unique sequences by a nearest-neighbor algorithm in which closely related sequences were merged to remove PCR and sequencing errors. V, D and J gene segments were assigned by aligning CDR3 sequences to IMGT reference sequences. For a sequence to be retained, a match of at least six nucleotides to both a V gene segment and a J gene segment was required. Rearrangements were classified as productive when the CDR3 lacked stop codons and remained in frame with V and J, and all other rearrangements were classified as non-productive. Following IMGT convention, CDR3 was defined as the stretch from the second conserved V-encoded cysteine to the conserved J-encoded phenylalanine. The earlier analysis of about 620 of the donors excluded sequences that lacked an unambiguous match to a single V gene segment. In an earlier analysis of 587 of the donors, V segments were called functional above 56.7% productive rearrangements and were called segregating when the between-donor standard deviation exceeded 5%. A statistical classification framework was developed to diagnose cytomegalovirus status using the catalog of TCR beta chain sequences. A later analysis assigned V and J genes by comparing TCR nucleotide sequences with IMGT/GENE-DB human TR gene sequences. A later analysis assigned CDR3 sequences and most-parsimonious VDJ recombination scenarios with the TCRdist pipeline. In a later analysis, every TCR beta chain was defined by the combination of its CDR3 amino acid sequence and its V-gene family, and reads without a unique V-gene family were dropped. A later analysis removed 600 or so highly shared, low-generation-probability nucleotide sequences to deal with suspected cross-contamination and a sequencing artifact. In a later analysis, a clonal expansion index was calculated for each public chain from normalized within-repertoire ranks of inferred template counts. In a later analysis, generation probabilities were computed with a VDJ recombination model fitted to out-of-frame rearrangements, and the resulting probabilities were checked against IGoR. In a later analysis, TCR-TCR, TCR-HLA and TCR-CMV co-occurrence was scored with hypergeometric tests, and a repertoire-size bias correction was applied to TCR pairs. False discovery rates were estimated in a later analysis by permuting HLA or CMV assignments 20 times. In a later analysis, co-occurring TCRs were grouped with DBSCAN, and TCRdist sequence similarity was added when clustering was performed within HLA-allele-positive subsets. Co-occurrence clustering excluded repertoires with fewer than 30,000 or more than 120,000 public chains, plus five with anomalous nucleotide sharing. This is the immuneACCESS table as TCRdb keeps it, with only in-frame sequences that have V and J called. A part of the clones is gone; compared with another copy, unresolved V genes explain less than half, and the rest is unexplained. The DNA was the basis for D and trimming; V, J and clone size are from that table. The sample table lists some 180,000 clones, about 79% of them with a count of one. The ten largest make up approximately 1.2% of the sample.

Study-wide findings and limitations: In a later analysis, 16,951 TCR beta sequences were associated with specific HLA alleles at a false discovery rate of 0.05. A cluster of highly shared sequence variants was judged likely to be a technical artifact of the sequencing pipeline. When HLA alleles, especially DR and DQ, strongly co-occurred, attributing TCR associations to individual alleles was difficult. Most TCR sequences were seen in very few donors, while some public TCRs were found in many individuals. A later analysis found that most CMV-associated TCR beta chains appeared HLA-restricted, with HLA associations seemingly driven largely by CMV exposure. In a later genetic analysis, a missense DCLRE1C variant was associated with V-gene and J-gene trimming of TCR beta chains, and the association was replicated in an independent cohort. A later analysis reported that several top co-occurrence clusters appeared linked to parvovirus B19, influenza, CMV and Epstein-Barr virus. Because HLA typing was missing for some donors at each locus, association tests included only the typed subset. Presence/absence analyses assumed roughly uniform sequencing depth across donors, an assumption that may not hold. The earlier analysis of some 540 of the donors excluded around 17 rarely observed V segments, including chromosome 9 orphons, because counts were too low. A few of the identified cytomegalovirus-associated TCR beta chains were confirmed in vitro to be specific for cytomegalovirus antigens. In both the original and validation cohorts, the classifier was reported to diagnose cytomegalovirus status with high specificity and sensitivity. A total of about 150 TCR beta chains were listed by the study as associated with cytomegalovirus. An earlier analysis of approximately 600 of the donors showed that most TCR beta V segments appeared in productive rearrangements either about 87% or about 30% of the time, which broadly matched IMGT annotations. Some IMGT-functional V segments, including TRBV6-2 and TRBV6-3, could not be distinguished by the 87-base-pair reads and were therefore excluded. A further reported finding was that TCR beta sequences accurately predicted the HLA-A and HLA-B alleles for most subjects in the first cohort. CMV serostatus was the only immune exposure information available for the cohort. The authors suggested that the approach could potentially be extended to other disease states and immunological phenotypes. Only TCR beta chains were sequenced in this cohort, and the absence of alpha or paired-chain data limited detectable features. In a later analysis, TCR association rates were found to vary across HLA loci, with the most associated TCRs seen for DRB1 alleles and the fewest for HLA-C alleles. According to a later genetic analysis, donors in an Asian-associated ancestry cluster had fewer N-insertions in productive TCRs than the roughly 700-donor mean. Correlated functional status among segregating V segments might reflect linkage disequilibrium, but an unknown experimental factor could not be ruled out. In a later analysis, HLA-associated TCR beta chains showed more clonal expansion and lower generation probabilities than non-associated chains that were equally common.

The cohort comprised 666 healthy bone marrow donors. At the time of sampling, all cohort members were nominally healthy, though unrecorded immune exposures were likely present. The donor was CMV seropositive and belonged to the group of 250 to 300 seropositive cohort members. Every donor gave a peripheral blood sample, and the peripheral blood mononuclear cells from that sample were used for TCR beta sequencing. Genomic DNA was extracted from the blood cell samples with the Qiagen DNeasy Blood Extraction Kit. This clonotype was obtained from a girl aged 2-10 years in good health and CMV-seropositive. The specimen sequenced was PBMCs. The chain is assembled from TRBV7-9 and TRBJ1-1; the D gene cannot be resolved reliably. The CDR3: CASSLGRMLNTEAFF. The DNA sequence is TGTGCCAGCAGCTTAGGGCGGATGCTTAACACTGAAGCTTTCTTT.